Listed here is a single TCR beta chain. What it binds is not known. From germline, CDR1 is MDHEN and CDR2 SYDVKM. Unmatched junction bases numbered 5, after V lost 1 base and J lost 7 bases. The CDR3 runs 15 residues. The data were taken from a study of cytomegalovirus exposure and HLA in healthy donors. Study-level results: A later analysis appeared to link common viral pathogens to several of the most significant clusters.

60 Vbeta and 13 Jbeta primers were used in PCR. The method was immunoSEQ multiplex PCR; TCRdb's version includes in-frame clones alone and lacks a portion of them. In the table there are 150,000 to 200,000 clones, 60% to 80% of which are singletons. Sequenced material: PBMCs. The clonotype comes from a man aged 40-55 years in good health and CMV-seronegative. This chain connects TRBV28 to TRBJ1-5, with TRBD1 identical over 9 bases. This CDR3 reads CASSLSGQGIQPQHF. The CDR3 region has the DNA TGTGCCAGCAGTTTATCCGGACAGGGGATCCAGCCCCAGCATTTT.